A single sample gave rise to the 22 T cell receptor beta chains below, sequenced in a study of CD8+ T cells in alopecia areata. Reverse transcribed after extraction, RNA yielded cDNA as the sequencing template. Data came from immunoSEQ multiplex PCR; TCRdb stores just in-frame clones and leaves some out. The sample carries about 180,000 clones, roughly 63% recorded once. Sample: CD4+ T cells sorted from blood, taken at week 0. These receptors came from a human donor with alopecia areata.

This clone was detected only once. The chain employs TRBV5-6 and TRBJ2-3, with D hard to call. With 4 bases removed from V and 3 bases from J, the gap between germline ends came to 15 bases. CDR1 and CDR2 (germline): SGHDT, YYEEEE. The CDR3 sequence is 15 residues long. CDR3 DNA sequence: TGTGCCAGCAGCCGCCTCGGCGTATTGACAGATACGCAGTATTTT. This codes for CASSRLGVLTDTQYF. Full variable domain (rest looked up from reference TRBV5-6 and TRBJ2-3): DAGVTQSPTHLIKTRGQQVTLRCSPKSGHDTVSWYQQALGQGPQFIFQYYEEEERQRGNFPDRFSGHQFPNYSSELNVNALLLGDSALYLCASSRLGVLTDTQYFGPGTRLTVL.

V gene TRBV30 combines with J gene TRBJ1-1, with no clear D. Trimming pared 8 bases from V and 7 bases from J, leaving 8 bases between. This CDR3 is built from 9 residues. Germline-derived CDR1 and CDR2 are GTSNPN and SVGIG (reference sequence). CDR3 protein: CAHRDEAFF. The CDR3 DNA reads TGTGCCCATAGGGATGAAGCTTTCTTT.

This rearrangement joins TRBV30 to TRBJ2-1; D unresolved. Trimming shortened V by 5 bases and J by 5 bases, and 10 bases separated the two germline ends. Germline V gene sequence: CDR1 GTSNPN, CDR2 SVGIG (reference sequence). The CDR3 spans 12 residues. DNA for the CDR3: TGTGCCTGGTCCCAATCGGACAATGAGCAGTTCTTC. Translated: CAWSQSDNEQFF.

V is TRBV11-2 and J is TRBJ2-1, with TRBD1 identical over 9 bases. CDR3 length equals 15 residues. Germline CDR1 and CDR2: SGHAT and FQNNGV. Trimming removed 7 bases from V and 9 bases from J; junction bases left unmatched: 13. The CDR3 loop is CASNHRQGVFSEQFF. CDR3 sequence (DNA): TGTGCCAGCAACCACAGACAGGGGGTATTTAGTGAGCAGTTCTTC.

This sequence joins TRBV9 and TRBJ2-2; TRBD2 matches 7 bases. CDR1 SGDLS and CDR2 YYNGEE come from the germline V gene. The CDR3 is 13 residues long. The V and J ends lost 2 bases and 7 bases, in that order; junction bases with no gene match: 2. The CDR3 sequence: CASSVWEGGELFF. The CDR3 nucleotides are TGTGCCAGCAGCGTTTGGGAGGGCGGGGAGCTGTTTTTT.

The chain couples TRBV4-3 to TRBJ2-1; weak D call: TRBD1 (6 bases). The CDR3 is made up of 13 amino acids. The ends were cut back, 3 bases at V and 5 bases at J, with 8 bases in the middle. Germline CDR1 reads LGHNA; CDR2 reads YSLEER. CDR3 residues: CASSQDSNNEQFF. In DNA form, the CDR3 reads TGCGCCAGCAGCCAGGACAGCAACAATGAGCAGTTCTTC.

The V call is TRBV27, the J call TRBJ2-7, with D unclear. The CDR3 is made up of 13 amino acids. Trimming cost V 2 bases and J 0 bases, with 5 bases left between them. Germline V lookup: CDR1 MNHEY, CDR2 SMNVEV (reference sequence). CDR3 protein: CASSLRISYEQYF. The CDR3 DNA sequence: TGTGCCAGCAGTTTAAGGATCTCCTACGAGCAGTACTTC.

The V gene is TRBV25-1, the J gene TRBJ2-3; either TRBD1 or TRBD2 may supply D (5 bases each). There are 15 residues in the CDR3. V lost 1 base, J lost 0 bases, and 8 bases lay in between. In germline, CDR1 is MGHDK, CDR2 SYGVNS. The CDR3 reads CASSESWGSTDTQYF. As DNA, the CDR3 is TGTGCCAGCAGTGAATCTTGGGGGAGCACAGATACGCAGTATTTT.

V and J are TRBV5-1 and TRBJ2-7, with D uncertain. Germline V gene data show CDR1 as SGHRS and CDR2 as YFSETQ. Trimming removed 0 bases at V and 6 bases at J, with 10 bases between. The CDR3 has 13 residues. The CDR3, as DNA: TGCGCCAGCAGCTTGGAAAGGATTGGCGAGCAGTACTTC. It encodes CASSLERIGEQYF.

This sequence joins TRBV10-3 and TRBJ2-7; D is unresolved. CDR3 size: 14 residues. Germline CDR1 is ENHRY and CDR2 is SYGVKD. The ends were cut back, 3 bases at V and 6 bases at J, with 15 bases in the middle. CDR3 DNA sequence: TGTGCCATCAGTGATCTGGAGTTTTTGGCCGAGCAGTACTTC. Residues: CAISDLEFLAEQYF.

This clone has a handful of counts. The chain combines TRBV7-2 with TRBJ2-6; 14 bases align to TRBD2. Germline CDR1 SGHTA, CDR2 FQGNSA. With 5 bases clipped from V and 4 bases from J, the junction kept 7 bases outside the gene matches. The length of the CDR3 is 18 residues. The CDR3 coding sequence is TGTGCCAGCAGCCCCCGACTAGCGGGGGGGACCGGGGCCAACGTCCTGACTTTC. Its translation: CASSPRLAGGTGANVLTF.

The chain carries TRBV4-3 and TRBJ1-1, with D possibly matching TRBD1 (6 bases). Germline lookup yields CDR1 LGHNA and CDR2 YSLEER. Deletions cut 3 bases from V and 1 base from J, with 9 bases between. This CDR3 is 14 amino acids long. This CDR3 reads CASSQEQGNTEAFF. In nucleotides, the CDR3 is TGCGCCAGCAGCCAGGAACAGGGGAACACTGAAGCTTTCTTT.

A few counts support this clone. The V gene is TRBV7-9, the J gene TRBJ1-1; D may be TRBD1 (5 bases). The V and J ends lost 5 bases and 3 bases respectively, with 16 bases between them. The CDR3 totals 15 residues. CDR1 is SEHNR and CDR2 is FQNEAQ in the germline V gene (reference sequence). CDR3 protein: CASSPPRQGHTEAFF. Written as DNA, the CDR3 is TGTGCCAGCAGCCCCCCAAGGCAGGGACACACTGAAGCTTTCTTT.

The chain employs TRBV9 and TRBJ2-5, with D unresolved. The germline V gene has CDR1 SGDLS and CDR2 YYNGEE. The CDR3 length is 14 residues. The V gene lost 0 bases and the J gene lost 2 bases, with 8 bases spanning the gap. This CDR3 is CASSVGVAQETQYF. The CDR3 DNA reads TGTGCCAGCAGCGTAGGGGTCGCTCAAGAGACCCAGTACTTC. The variable domain in full, with the rest retrieved from reference TRBV9 and TRBJ2-5, is DSGVTQTPKHLITATGQRVTLRCSPRSGDLSVYWYQQSLDQGLQFLIQYYNGEERAKGNILERFSAQQFPDLHSELNLSSLELGDSALYFCASSVGVAQETQYFGPGTRLLVL.

The rearrangement uses TRBV27 and TRBJ1-2, with 9 bases fitting TRBD1. V lost 6 bases and J lost 7; bases outside the gene matches: 6. CDR1 and CDR2 from the germline V gene are MNHEY and SMNVEV (reference sequence). The CDR3 is made up of 13 amino acids. CDR3 residues: CASSRDRAGGYTF. The CDR3 DNA sequence: TGTGCCAGCAGCCGGGACAGGGCGGGTGGCTACACCTTC.

This clone was picked up a small number of times. The chain recombines TRBV12-5 with TRBJ2-4; D possibly corresponds to TRBD2 (5 bases). V lost 5 bases to trimming and J lost 0 bases, with 5 bases between them. CDR1 and CDR2 from the germline V gene are LGHNT and FRNRAP. The CDR3 covers 13 residues. For the CDR3, the DNA is TGTGCTAGTGGTGGACTAGCCAAAAACATTCAGTACTTC. Translated, it gives CASGGLAKNIQYF. Full variable domain (outside the CDR3, taken from reference TRBV12-5 and TRBJ2-4): DARVTQTPRHKVTEMGQEVTMRCQPILGHNTVFWYRQTMMQGLELLAYFRNRAPLDDSGMPKDRFSAEMPDATLATLKIQPSEPRDSAVYFCASGGLAKNIQYFGAGTRLSVL.

A word on this clone: One end of the junction fails to match germline, which may point to a read error. This rearrangement joins TRBV7-2 to TRBJ2-7, with D perhaps TRBD2 (6 bases). The CDR3 length is 14 residues. From germline, CDR1 is SGHTA and CDR2 FQGNSA. CDR3 sequence: CASSSRRGSCEQYF. The CDR3 nucleotides read TGTGCCAGCAGCTCACGGAGGGGCTCCTGCGAGCAGTACTTC.

The chain uses TRBV7-9 and TRBJ2-7; D gene unclear. Per germline, CDR1 SEHNR and CDR2 FQNEAQ (reference sequence). The ends were cut back, 3 bases at V and 3 bases at J, with 6 bases in the middle. The CDR3 length is 12 residues. The CDR3 spells CASSFSSYEQYF. The CDR3 DNA reads TGTGCCAGCAGCTTCTCCAGCTACGAGCAGTACTTC.

V gene TRBV7-2 combines with J gene TRBJ1-2; no reliable D call. This CDR3 contains 13 residues. V was cut by 5 bases and J by 4 bases, with 11 bases left in between. The germline V gene encodes CDR1 SGHTA and CDR2 FQGNSA. CDR3 bases: TGTGCCAGCAGCCCCACTTTCCTCTATGGCTACACCTTC. This translates into CASSPTFLYGYTF.

The chain links TRBV10-3 to TRBJ1-3; a weak D match, TRBD1 (6 bases). This CDR3 is built from 17 residues. V was shortened by 3 bases and J by 2 bases, with 17 bases between the two germline ends. In germline, CDR1 is ENHRY, CDR2 SYGVKD. CDR3 in DNA: TGTGCCATCAGTGATGTGGTCGGACAGCTGACTGGAAACACCATATATTTT. It translates to CAISDVVGQLTGNTIYF.

The V gene is TRBV29-1, the J gene TRBJ1-2; D uncertain. The CDR3 is 12 amino acids. Germline CDR1 reads SQVTM; CDR2 reads ANQGSEA. V lost 8 bases, J lost 3 bases, and 13 bases lay in between. The CDR3, as DNA: TGCAGCATACGGAACATGGACTATGGCTACACCTTC. Protein sequence: CSIRNMDYGYTF.

Worth noting for this clone: Additional DNA sequences in this sample encode the identical CDR3. J is TRBJ2-7 and V is TRBV7-6; 10 bases agree with TRBD1. The CDR3 covers 14 residues. The J segment lost 4 bases and the V segment lost 5 bases, leaving 5 bases of the junction unmatched. From germline, CDR1 is SGHVS and CDR2 FNYEAQ. This CDR3 reads CASSLDRGPYEQYF. The CDR3, as DNA: TGTGCCAGCAGCCTAGACAGGGGGCCTTACGAGCAGTACTTC.